The present T cell receptor (beta chain) was sequenced within a study of metastatic and nonmetastatic thyroid tumors. The wider study: Malignant and benign thyroid patients had repertoires compared in peripheral blood and tumor or nodule tissue.

The CDR3 runs to 16 residues. Germline V gene lookup returns CDR1 MNHNS and CDR2 SASEGT. The V and J ends lost 4 bases and 2 bases respectively, with 15 bases between them. Study-level points and caveats: Reportedly, malignant thyroid tumors had significantly higher TCR beta diversity than benign nodules, in blood and tumor.

Not a single patient had been given any form of treatment at any point before undergoing thyroid surgery. This clone was picked up a small number of times. As yet, its antigen is unknown. Via MiXCR, TCRdb re-called the PCR reads. This sample has roughly 21,000 clones, with 28% found just once. This rearrangement joins TRBV6-1 to TRBJ1-3; a weak D match, TRBD1 (6 bases). The origin of this receptor is a male donor with papillary thyroid cancer or a benign thyroid nodule (not recorded which). Some clones in this sample may be carry-over from other donors' samples. Source material: tumor tissue. The CDR3 sequence: CASSVPGQFAGNTIYF. In nucleotides, the CDR3 is TGTGCCAGCAGTGTCCCGGGACAATTTGCTGGAAACACCATATATTTT.